The 8 T cell receptor beta chains reported below all come from one sample, sequenced in a study of T cells after yellow fever vaccination. TCRdb reprocessed the 5' RACE reads with MiXCR, giving one entry per CDR3 protein. The table records about 400,000 distinct CDR3 sequences, 9.5% to 13% of them present only once. This specimen was PBMCs, taken on the day of the first yellow fever vaccination. These receptors all come from a young man who received the YFV17D yellow fever vaccine.

The gene calls are TRBV12-3 or TRBV12-4 and TRBJ1-5; D gene uncertain. V lost 3 bases and J 9 bases, leaving 15 bases between the germline ends. The CDR3 has 14 amino acids. The DNA for the CDR3 is TGTGCCAGCAGTTTCGAAGGTTCTTGGGGGCCCCAGCATTTT. It codes for CASSFEGSWGPQHF.

This rearrangement joins TRBV18 to TRBJ1-4, with D hard to call. Deletions cut 3 bases from V and 5 bases from J, with 7 bases between. Germline V gene sequence: CDR1 KGHSH, CDR2 LQKENI. The CDR3 covers 13 residues. For the CDR3, the DNA is TGTGCCAGCTCACCGGGAATCAATGAAAAACTGTTTTTT. It yields the protein CASSPGINEKLFF.

This clonotype was seen only a few times. The rearrangement uses TRBV29-1 and TRBJ1-1; D call uncertain. V was shortened by 7 bases and J by 0 bases, with 12 bases between the two germline ends. The CDR3 runs to 13 residues. From germline, CDR1 is SQVTM and CDR2 ANQGSEA. The CDR3 loop reads CSGAKLMNTEAFF. The DNA of the CDR3 is TGCAGCGGCGCGAAACTCATGAACACTGAAGCTTTCTTT.

This sequence joins TRBV3-1 and TRBJ1-6; TRBD1 aligns across 10 bases. The junction had 5 bases not matched to a gene; V was cut back by 4 bases and J by 5 bases. This CDR3 region has 16 residues. CDR1 LGHDT and CDR2 YNNKEL come from the germline V gene (reference sequence). As DNA, the CDR3 is TGTGCCAGCAGCCGGACAGGGGGAGGGAATAATTCACCCCTCCACTTT. Residues: CASSRTGGGNNSPLHF.

This clonotype was counted only a few times. V usage is TRBV27 and J usage is TRBJ2-5, with 8 bases identical to TRBD1. Trimming took 7 bases from V and 5 from J; bases not matched to a gene: 3. This CDR3 spans 12 amino acids. Germline-derived CDR1 and CDR2 are MNHEY and SMNVEV (reference sequence). CDR3: CASIRGPETQYF. The CDR3 DNA sequence: TGTGCCAGCATCAGGGGGCCTGAGACCCAGTACTTC.

The chain couples TRBV12-3 or TRBV12-4 to TRBJ2-1, with 10 bases that match TRBD1. This CDR3 has 16 amino acids. The J segment lost 7 bases and the V segment lost 5 bases, leaving 11 bases of the junction unmatched. CDR3 DNA: TGTGCCAGCAGTCTCACTCGGGACAGGGGTACTAATGAGCAGTTCTTC. It yields the protein CASSLTRDRGTNEQFF.

The chain recombines TRBV20-1 with TRBJ2-7; 7 nucleotides line up with TRBD1. J was trimmed by 3 bases and V by 2 bases; bases with no gene match: 7. The germline CDR1 and CDR2 sequences are DFQATT and SNEGSKA (reference sequence). This CDR3 comprises 14 residues. The CDR3 DNA follows: TGCAGTGCTAGAAGACAGGGCTTTCTCTACGAGCAGTACGTC. It is translated as CSARRQGFLYEQYV.

This clonotype was found a few times. One end of the junction varies from germline; a read error may be responsible. The V gene is TRBV12-3 or TRBV12-4, the J gene TRBJ1-2; tentatively, D is TRBD1 (5 bases). This CDR3 is 18 amino acids long. The CDR3 sequence: CACSLAPGSGGESYGYTF. CDR3 DNA: TGTGCCTGCAGTTTAGCCCCCGGTTCGGGAGGGGAAAGCTATGGCTACACCTTC.